These 9 T cell receptor beta chains were all obtained from the same sample, sequenced in a study of blood T cells in healthy people across ages. For the second PCR, which ran for roughly 6 to 12 cycles, a sample-barcoded 5' primer and a J-beta primer mix were used. TCRdb used MiXCR to reprocess the 5' RACE reads, holding one entry per CDR3 protein. This table has about a million distinct CDR3 sequences, 48% appearing once. Source material: blood. The receptors come from a man younger than 40 in good health.

This chain connects TRBV25-1 to TRBJ2-1, with a tentative D call TRBD2 (6 bases). This CDR3 is built from 14 residues. Deletions cut 6 bases from V and 5 bases from J, with 14 bases between. Germline assignment: CDR1 MGHDK and CDR2 SYGVNS. The CDR3 loop is CASRGTLRDNEQFF. The CDR3 region has the DNA TGTGCCAGCAGGGGGACTTTGCGGGACAATGAGCAGTTCTTC.

This clonotype was counted only a few times. The genes are TRBV12-3 or TRBV12-4 and TRBJ1-2, with 9 bases identical to TRBD1. CDR3 length: 15 residues. With 5 bases clipped from V and 4 bases from J, the junction kept 8 bases outside the gene matches. DNA for the CDR3: TGTGCCAGCAGTCTCGGACAGGGGATGGTCTATGGCTACACCTTC. Its translation is CASSLGQGMVYGYTF.

This clonotype was seen only once. V and J are TRBV6-1 and TRBJ2-7; TRBD1 matches 9 bases. From germline, CDR1 is MNHNS and CDR2 SASEGT. V lost 6 bases and J lost 2; bases outside the gene matches: 8. The CDR3 has 15 residues. Written as DNA, the CDR3 is TGTGCCAGCAGGGCCGGGACAGGGTTAGCCTACGAGCAGTACTTC. Its translation is CASRAGTGLAYEQYF.

This chain uses TRBV9 with TRBJ2-3; 8 nucleotides agree with TRBD2. The CDR3 is made up of 17 amino acids. V was pared by 1 base and J by 2 bases, with 9 bases of the junction left unmatched. From germline, CDR1 is SGDLS and CDR2 YYNGEE. The chain's CDR3 is CASSVPESGGNTDTQYF. The DNA of the CDR3 is TGTGCCAGCAGCGTACCCGAGAGCGGGGGAAACACAGATACGCAGTATTTT.

This clonotype was counted ten times or more. The chain uses TRBV27 and TRBJ1-5; tentatively, D is TRBD1 (5 bases). CDR1 is MNHEY, CDR2 SMNVEV, per germline (reference sequence). The CDR3 runs to 14 residues. V lost 6 bases and J 4 bases, leaving 13 bases between the germline ends. The CDR3 loop reads CASRGPGRNQPQHF. CDR3 bases: TGTGCCAGCAGGGGGCCCGGGAGGAATCAGCCCCAGCATTTT.

This clonotype was seen only once. The chain combines TRBV12-3 or TRBV12-4 with TRBJ1-1; 7 nucleotides agree with TRBD1. The CDR3 runs 14 residues. With 6 bases clipped from V and 6 bases from J, the junction kept 10 bases outside the gene matches. CDR3: CASRPSTGLSEAFF. As DNA, the CDR3 is TGTGCCAGCAGACCATCGACAGGGCTTTCTGAAGCTTTCTTT.

This clonotype has only a few counts. The gene calls are TRBV25-1 and TRBJ2-6, with 7 bases matching TRBD1. The CDR3 totals 17 residues. Germline V gene sequence: CDR1 MGHDK, CDR2 SYGVNS. V shed 6 bases, J shed 4 bases, and the junction held 12 bases outside the gene matches. The CDR3 region has the DNA TGTGCCAGCAGATTTGGACAGGTTCCCCAGGGGGCCAACGTCCTGACTTTC. Its translation is CASRFGQVPQGANVLTF.

The chain links TRBV27 to TRBJ2-7; D remains ambiguous. V dropped 4 bases and J dropped 0 bases, with 13 bases sitting between them. The CDR3 runs 15 residues. CDR1 is MNHEY, CDR2 SMNVEV, per germline (reference sequence). The CDR3 coding sequence is TGTGCCAGCAGTTCCCGGGCACACGACTCCTACGAGCAGTACTTC. Translated, it gives CASSSRAHDSYEQYF.

The CDR3 sequence is CSAVHRGYEQFF. The CDR3 DNA reads TGCAGTGCTGTCCACAGGGGCTATGAGCAGTTCTTC. V and J are TRBV20-1 and TRBJ2-1; 7 bases are a match to TRBD1. The CDR3 totals 12 residues. J gave up 8 bases and V 5 bases, and 6 bases lay outside the gene matches. CDR1 is DFQATT, CDR2 SNEGSKA, per germline (reference sequence).